This T cell receptor beta chain was sequenced during a study of T cell responses to AZD1222 COVID-19 vaccine. Study results and caveats: Donors were chiefly white British, with a greater number of females, and clonal diversity was perhaps underestimated. Among those given AZD1222, only 6 or 7 were seropositive at baseline. Only after the peak T cell response were repertoires sampled.

Samples with a second dose at about 4 or about 12 weeks were pooled together. CDR3 size: 15 residues. The V gene lost 7 bases and the J gene lost 8 bases, with 20 bases spanning the gap. Germline CDR1 SGHTA, CDR2 FQGNSA. This clone was seen only once. Its antigen is undetermined. Profiled with immunoSEQ multiplex PCR; TCRdb holds only in-frame clones, not every one. The sample has 85,000 to 95,000 clones, approximately 91% seen once; the top ten hold approximately 5%. The specimen comprised peripheral blood, sampled 28 days after the second AZD1222 dose. The receptor comes from an adult who received the AZD1222 COVID-19 vaccine. The chain links TRBV7-2 to TRBJ1-4, with D unresolved. In DNA form, the CDR3 reads TGTGCCAGCACCCACGAGGTGGGTTTGGGCGAAAAACTGTTTTTT. Protein product: CASTHEVGLGEKLFF.